A selection of T cell receptor beta chains follows, all from one sample in a study of cytomegalovirus exposure and HLA in healthy donors. Clones were sequenced by immunoSEQ multiplex PCR, and TCRdb holds only the in-frame ones, with some missing. The sample has tens of thousands of clones, 65% to 85% seen once; the top ten hold 8.4%. The sequenced sample was PBMCs. These receptors were collected from a woman under 40 in good health and CMV-seropositive. Both conserved end residues are part of each CDR3. The D gene is left open where the match is weak. Clone size is not always given. Where it is, it says once, few, many or a class for expanded clones.

J	V	size	D	CDR3	DNA
TRBJ1-5	TRBV2	-	TRBD1	CASSDSRGSNQPQHF	TGTGCCAGCAGTGACTCCAGGGGGAGCAATCAGCCCCAGCATTTT
TRBJ1-4	TRBV5-5	-	TRBD1	CASSLGAPGQGGGKLFF	TGTGCCAGCAGCTTGGGGGCCCCGGGACAGGGAGGAGGAAAACTGTTTTTT
TRBJ2-7	TRBV18	few	-	CASSGRYEQYF	TGTGCCAGCTCTGGCCGCTACGAGCAGTACTTC
TRBJ2-7	TRBV6-4	-	-	CASSDETFGEQYF	TGTGCCAGCAGTGATGAAACCTTCGGCGAGCAGTACTTC
TRBJ2-5	TRBV28	-	-	CASNGQSRETQYF	TGTGCCAGCAATGGACAGTCCAGAGAGACCCAGTACTTC
TRBJ2-1	TRBV19	-	-	CASSKATGATYNEQFF	TGTGCCAGTAGTAAAGCCACTGGAGCGACCTACAATGAGCAGTTCTTC
TRBJ1-2	TRBV30	few	-	CAWSVQGGGYGYTF	TGTGCCTGGAGTGTACAGGGAGGGGGCTATGGCTACACCTTC
TRBJ2-1	TRBV19	-	TRBD2	CARSTQGLADYNEQFF	TGTGCCCGTAGTACACAGGGACTAGCGGATTACAATGAGCAGTTCTTC
TRBJ2-5	TRBV6-6	-	-	CASSYQQETQYF	TGTGCCAGCAGTTACCAGCAAGAGACCCAGTACTTC
TRBJ2-7	TRBV5-1	-	-	CASKLTGTTYEQYF	TGCGCCAGCAAACTTACCGGGACAACTTACGAGCAGTACTTC
TRBJ2-3	TRBV18	-	TRBD2	CASSNTGTSVGTDTQYF	TGTGCCAGCTCAAATACCGGGACTAGCGTCGGCACAGATACGCAGTATTTT
TRBJ1-1	TRBV19	-	-	CASSIRRGQLREAGTEAFF	TGTGCCAGTAGTATAAGGAGAGGGCAGTTGAGGGAAGCCGGCACTGAAGCTTTCTTT
TRBJ1-2	TRBV2	-	-	CASSTTADYGYTF	TGTGCCAGCAGTACGACAGCTGACTATGGCTACACCTTC
TRBJ2-5	TRBV2	-	-	CASRGAQGVETQYF	TGTGCCAGCAGGGGGGCGCAGGGTGTAGAGACCCAGTACTTC
TRBJ2-5	TRBV2	once	TRBD1	CASSTRGYETQYF	TGTGCCAGCAGTACCAGGGGGTATGAGACCCAGTACTTC
TRBJ2-1	TRBV15	-	-	CATSSLRGRGQKVNEQFF	TGTGCCACCAGCAGCCTAAGGGGGCGGGGCCAAAAAGTGAATGAGCAGTTCTTC
TRBJ1-4	TRBV9	-	-	CASSVGWDIATNEKLFF	TGTGCCAGCAGCGTAGGGTGGGACATCGCAACTAATGAAAAACTGTTTTTT
TRBJ2-2	TRBV2	few	TRBD1	CASSEGQENTGELFF	TGTGCCAGCAGTGAGGGACAGGAAAACACCGGGGAGCTGTTTTTT
TRBJ2-1	TRBV5-8	-	TRBD2	CASKRPGLAGNEQFF	TGTGCCAGCAAGAGACCGGGACTAGCGGGAAACGAGCAGTTCTTC
TRBJ1-2	TRBV30	-	-	CAWSVQPRRPFHGYTF	TGTGCCTGGAGTGTACAGCCCAGAAGGCCGTTTCATGGCTACACCTTC
TRBJ1-2	TRBV30	-	TRBD1	CAWTPMTGSYGYTF	TGTGCCTGGACCCCCATGACAGGGAGCTATGGCTACACCTTC
TRBJ2-5	TRBV28	-	TRBD2	CASSLPSGEQETQYF	TGTGCCAGCAGTTTACCTAGCGGGGAACAAGAGACCCAGTACTTC
TRBJ2-5	TRBV6-5	-	TRBD2	CASRRTSGGSETQYF	TGTGCCAGCAGGCGTACTAGCGGGGGGTCGGAGACCCAGTACTTC
TRBJ1-6	TRBV18	-	-	CASSPGQVKPLHF	TGTGCCAGCTCACCGGGGCAGGTCAAACCCCTCCACTTT
TRBJ1-1	TRBV6-1	-	TRBD1	CASSAGGTANTEAFF	TGTGCCAGCAGTGCAGGGGGGACAGCGAACACTGAAGCTTTCTTT
TRBJ1-1	TRBV5-4	few	-	CASSLARASEAFF	TGTGCCAGCAGCTTGGCCAGGGCAAGTGAAGCTTTCTTT
TRBJ1-2	TRBV5-1	-	-	CASSLAPGVEYGYTF	TGCGCCAGCAGCTTGGCCCCTGGAGTGGAATATGGCTACACCTTC
TRBJ1-1	TRBV6-1	-	-	CASSENSLKSGGTEAFF	TGTGCCAGCAGTGAAAACAGCTTAAAGTCGGGGGGGACTGAAGCTTTCTTT
TRBJ2-3	TRBV10-3	few	TRBD2	CAINGKDSGALSSTDTQYF	TGTGCCATCAACGGAAAGGATAGCGGGGCACTCTCTAGCACAGATACGCAGTATTTT